The clone carrying this T cell receptor (beta chain) is a singleton in its sample. Its target is unknown. This sample is drawn from a study of CD8 T cells in ankylosing spondylitis. Broader study findings: Clones tied to disease were said to be significantly enriched in matched ankylosing spondylitis synovial fluid. Characteristic of ankylosing spondylitis blood, it appeared, was a TCR beta motif comprising about eight highly homologous variants. Earlier work had already found some motif variants in reactive arthritis synovial fluid and blood.

The trim removed 4 bases at V and 2 bases at J, leaving 5 bases unmatched. The germline gives CDR1 SGHKS, CDR2 YYEKEE (reference sequence). The CDR3 has 14 residues. Each CDR3 protein is one row after TCRdb ran MiXCR on the 5' RACE reads. Among 150,000 or so distinct CDR3 sequences listed, 25% to 35% were seen once. Sequenced input: synovial fluid, either unsorted or a sorted T cell fraction (not recorded which). The receptor was derived from a male donor with ankylosing spondylitis. The chain carries TRBV5-5 and TRBJ1-2; TRBD1 aligns across 7 bases. CDR3 amino acids: CASSPGQANYGYTF. In DNA, the CDR3 is TGTGCCAGCAGCCCCGGACAGGCAAACTATGGCTACACCTTC.